The rows below give T cell receptor beta chains drawn from one sample of a study of CD8+CD57+ T cells in acquired aplastic anemia. TCRdb re-analysed the reads in MiXCR, keeping a single row per CDR3 protein. The sample yields around 180,000 distinct CDR3 sequences, around 60% seen once. Sequencing input: sorted CD4+, CD8+, or CD8+CD57+ T cells (not recorded which) from PBMCs. The origin of the receptors is a human donor in good health. The conserved cysteine and the conserved F or W are not part of the CDR3 here.

v_call: TRBV7-6; j_call: TRBJ1-2; cdr3_aa: ASSSSRTGKYGYT
v_call: TRBV12-3/TRBV12-4; j_call: TRBJ2-2; cdr3_aa: ASSSAGTGGVELF
v_call: TRBV29-1; j_call: TRBJ2-7; cdr3_aa: SVVGRGDWLEQY
v_call: TRBV15; j_call: TRBJ1-5; cdr3_aa: ATQDWVMNQPQH
v_call: TRBV7-3; j_call: TRBJ1-1; cdr3_aa: ASSLTKNTEAF
v_call: TRBV5-1; j_call: TRBJ1-3; cdr3_aa: ASRDGDTIY
v_call: TRBV29-1; j_call: TRBJ2-7; cdr3_aa: SAPRFQGSYEQY
v_call: TRBV7-8; j_call: TRBJ2-1; cdr3_aa: ASSLASSGSYNEQF
v_call: TRBV20-1; j_call: TRBJ2-1; cdr3_aa: SARPGGGTSGGDEQF
v_call: TRBV24-1; j_call: TRBJ2-7; cdr3_aa: ATSDPGTSDEQY
v_call: TRBV6-5; j_call: TRBJ1-6; cdr3_aa: ASSYSGPKGSPLH
v_call: TRBV20-1; j_call: TRBJ2-7; cdr3_aa: SARDPPEQY
v_call: TRBV7-9; j_call: TRBJ2-4; cdr3_aa: ASSLGTSGTIMGNIQY
v_call: TRBV2; j_call: TRBJ2-7; cdr3_aa: ASSRTDRYEQY
v_call: TRBV6-1; j_call: TRBJ2-6; cdr3_aa: ASSELGAGANVLT
v_call: TRBV7-8; j_call: TRBJ2-1; cdr3_aa: ASSKGQAYNEQF
v_call: TRBV29-1; j_call: TRBJ2-5; cdr3_aa: SAGTGGETQY
v_call: TRBV2; j_call: TRBJ2-7; cdr3_aa: ASSELAGGPQVGYEQY
v_call: TRBV4-2; j_call: TRBJ1-4; cdr3_aa: ASSQNTDRRFEKLF
v_call: TRBV9; j_call: TRBJ1-4; cdr3_aa: ASSFRTNEKLF
v_call: TRBV20-1; j_call: TRBJ2-5; cdr3_aa: SANRDDGEPQY
v_call: TRBV12-3/TRBV12-4; j_call: TRBJ2-7; cdr3_aa: ASSTGTTEQY
v_call: TRBV6-2/TRBV6-3; j_call: TRBJ2-7; cdr3_aa: ASSYGVTQPSYEQY
v_call: TRBV7-9; j_call: TRBJ1-2; cdr3_aa: ASSLAASLQYGYT
v_call: TRBV30; j_call: TRBJ2-1; cdr3_aa: AWRGPSRNNEQF
v_call: TRBV29-1; j_call: TRBJ1-4; cdr3_aa: SVERRGDEKLF
v_call: TRBV20-1; j_call: TRBJ2-5; cdr3_aa: SASDGPQETQY
v_call: TRBV7-3; j_call: TRBJ1-2; cdr3_aa: ASSDRQGGYT
v_call: TRBV2; j_call: TRBJ2-3; cdr3_aa: ASSEEVTARRTDTQY
v_call: TRBV6-4; j_call: TRBJ1-2; cdr3_aa: ASTQVAGTGVGYT
v_call: TRBV3-1; j_call: TRBJ1-1; cdr3_aa: ASSQAGIEAF
v_call: TRBV20-1; j_call: TRBJ1-4; cdr3_aa: SARDPRGTNEKLF
v_call: TRBV7-6; j_call: TRBJ2-1; cdr3_aa: ASSLKGGNEQF
v_call: TRBV11-3; j_call: TRBJ2-7; cdr3_aa: ASSRAPSSGSSYELY
v_call: TRBV15; j_call: TRBJ2-7; cdr3_aa: ATSRDSRLDEQY
v_call: TRBV20-1; j_call: TRBJ2-7; cdr3_aa: SAEAVTGGVAYEQY
v_call: TRBV5-1; j_call: TRBJ1-2; cdr3_aa: ASSLNGRYGYT
v_call: TRBV7-3; j_call: TRBJ2-3; cdr3_aa: ASSPHPGLAGADTQY
v_call: TRBV24-1; j_call: TRBJ1-1; cdr3_aa: ATSTQEGTEAF
v_call: TRBV7-3; j_call: TRBJ1-2; cdr3_aa: ASSLRQGINYGYT
v_call: TRBV14; j_call: TRBJ2-5; cdr3_aa: ASSHRSENQETQY
v_call: TRBV9; j_call: TRBJ1-1; cdr3_aa: ASSDSTGVTEAF
v_call: TRBV9; j_call: TRBJ1-5; cdr3_aa: ASSVEGHSNQPQH
v_call: TRBV12-5; j_call: TRBJ2-2; cdr3_aa: ATRGSEGTGELF
v_call: TRBV6-4; j_call: TRBJ2-1; cdr3_aa: ASSDHLNNEQF